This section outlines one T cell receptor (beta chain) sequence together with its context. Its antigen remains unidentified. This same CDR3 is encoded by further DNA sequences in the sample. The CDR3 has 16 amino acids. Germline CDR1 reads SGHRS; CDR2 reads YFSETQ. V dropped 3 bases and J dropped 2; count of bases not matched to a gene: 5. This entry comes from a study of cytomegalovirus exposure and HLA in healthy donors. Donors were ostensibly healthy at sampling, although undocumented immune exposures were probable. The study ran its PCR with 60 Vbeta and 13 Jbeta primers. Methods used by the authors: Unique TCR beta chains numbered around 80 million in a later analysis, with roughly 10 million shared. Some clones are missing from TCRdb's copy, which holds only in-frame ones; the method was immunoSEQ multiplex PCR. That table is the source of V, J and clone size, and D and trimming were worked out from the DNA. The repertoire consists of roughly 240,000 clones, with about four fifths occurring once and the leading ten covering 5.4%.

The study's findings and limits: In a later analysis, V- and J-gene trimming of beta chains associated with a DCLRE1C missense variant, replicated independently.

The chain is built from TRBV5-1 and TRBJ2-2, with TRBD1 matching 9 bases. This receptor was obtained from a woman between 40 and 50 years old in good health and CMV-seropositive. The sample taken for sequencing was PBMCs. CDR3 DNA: TGCGCCAGCAGCTGGGCGGGACAGGGTAACACCGGGGAGCTGTTTTTT. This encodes CASSWAGQGNTGELFF.